The following is a T cell receptor beta chain sequence with its context. The target antigen is unknown. RNA extraction was followed by reverse transcription into cDNA, which acted as the sequencing template. Assay: immunoSEQ multiplex PCR; the TCRdb copy retains only in-frame clones and omits some. The table shows approximately 150,000 clones, with about 61% occurring only once. Documented treatment: oral pan-JAK inhibitor, 5-10 mg twice daily. This sample is part of a study of CD8+ T cells in alopecia areata. About the research overall: Dosing spanned 6 to 18 months on tofacitinib, then 6 months off drug. General observations from the study: During tofacitinib treatment, many expanded lesional clones remained in scalp and blood. Both scalp clonality and the expanded CD8+ clones among the top 100 showed a significant decrease with tofacitinib. Lesional scalp displayed greater clonality than normal scalp, most notably in alopecia totalis/universalis.

Material: CD4+ T cells sorted from blood, obtained at roughly week 58, from a patient treated with tofacitinib. The receptor comes from a human donor with alopecia areata.

CDR3 region: CAWSRTRELANVLTF. The CDR3 nucleotides read TGTGCCTGGAGTAGAACTAGAGAATTGGCCAACGTCCTGACTTTC. The J gene is TRBJ2-6, the V gene TRBV30, with a possible D match to TRBD2 (5 bases). CDR3 size: 15 residues. The ends were cut back, 2 bases at V and 6 bases at J, with 14 bases in the middle. CDR1 GTSNPN and CDR2 SVGIG come from the germline V gene (reference sequence).